This T cell receptor (beta chain) was captured by sequencing in a study of blood T cell repertoires in COVID-19. Study information: Samples came from the United States, Italy and Spain, spanning acute and convalescent COVID-19.

A remark on this clone: At the DNA level, this CDR3 is encoded by other sequences in the same sample as well.

Followed longitudinally, the Seattle patients had been enrolled during active infection. Germline CDR1 reads SGHRS; CDR2 reads YFSETQ. Trimming took off 1 base at V and 6 bases at J, with 3 bases between the two ends. The CDR3 consists of 11 residues. Original processing methods: Researchers report that nucleated cell counts were estimated from reference gene primer amplification. The method was immunoSEQ multiplex PCR; TCRdb's version includes in-frame clones alone and lacks a portion of them. The DNA gave D and trimming, while V, J and clone size come from that table. The sample consists of 440,000 or so clones, about nine tenths of them appearing once.

This sequence was found in a woman aged 40-49 years with COVID-19, enrolled during active disease. This chain connects TRBV5-1 to TRBJ2-3; D not resolved. Sequences were obtained from peripheral blood. CDR3 DNA: TGCGCCAGCAGCTTGTCGGATACGCAGTATTTT. Amino acids: CASSLSDTQYF.